Here is one T cell receptor beta chain with its context. Its cognate antigen is unknown. Each person with ophthalmopathy scored at least 3 on the Clinical Activity Score, reached NOSPECS grade 4 or higher, and had been ill under 3 months. J was trimmed by 13 bases and V by 3 bases; bases with no gene match: 4. Germline-derived CDR1 and CDR2 are MNHEY and SMNVEV (reference sequence). The CDR3 runs 14 residues. RNA transcripts gave rise to amplified TCR beta CDR3 regions. A set of HTBI primers served as the primers for a first-round RT-PCR of the TCR CDR3. From the multiplex PCR reads, TCRdb called clonotypes with MiXCR, one entry per CDR3 protein. This table has about 380,000 distinct CDR3 sequences, around a sixth appearing once. This sample stems from a study of T cells in Graves' hyperthyroidism and ophthalmopathy. Background on the study: Peripheral blood was acquired at first diagnosis, ahead of any therapy whatsoever.

Study results and caveats: Prediction of ophthalmopathy progression came a median around 6.1 months pre-onset.

Sequenced material: blood. The origin of this receptor is a young man with Graves' ophthalmopathy. The chain uses TRBV27 and TRBJ2-3, with 16 bases lining up with TRBD2. CDR3 sequence reads: CASSLGLAGGEEYF. Written as DNA, the CDR3 is TGTGCCAGCAGTTTGGGACTAGCGGGGGGGGAGGAGTATTTT.